What follows describes a single T cell receptor beta chain. Antigen specificity is unknown. The sample originates from a study of T cells expressing NK-cell markers. For the study at large: HCMV seropositivity characterized seven of the eight sequenced donors, and seronegativity one. Study observations and caveats: The share of CD8+ T cells held by dominant NKG2C+ clonotypes was roughly 1.0-8% in roughly 6 donors. Expanded NKG2C+ T cell clones were not confirmed as HCMV-specific.

UMIs accompanied the 5'RACE template switching by which TCR beta cDNA was made. TCRdb re-called the 5' RACE reads, yielding one record per CDR3 amino acid sequence without DNA. The table gives 300,000 or so distinct CDR3 sequences; the top ten clones make up 4% to 4.5% of it. Germline CDR1 SQVTM, CDR2 ANQGSEA. The CDR3 spans 12 residues. The sample consisted of blood T cells: a sorted CD56 or NKG2C T cell subset, CD4+ or CD8+ T cells, or bulk PBMC T cells (not recorded which). This clonotype originated in a woman between 18 and 70 years old in good health. The chain couples TRBV29-1 to TRBJ2-1; TCRdb picks TRBD1, but there is no DNA to check that call. CDR3 in amino acids: CSGRRGDNEQFF.